This T cell receptor beta chain appears in the sequencing data of a study of T cell responses to AZD1222 COVID-19 vaccine. Data came from immunoSEQ multiplex PCR; TCRdb stores just in-frame clones and leaves some out. The repertoire holds 140,000 or so clones, with 88% as singletons. CDR1 MGHRA and CDR2 YSYEKL come from the germline V gene. The CDR3 spans 16 residues. Trimming took off 5 bases at V and 0 bases at J, with 14 bases between the two ends. This chain uses TRBV4-1 with TRBJ1-3, with no clear D. The TCR was taken from an adult who received the MenACWY meningococcal vaccine as a control. The sequencing here drew on peripheral blood, taken 28 days after the second dose of the MenACWY control vaccine. The CDR3 nucleotides are TGCGCCAGCAGCGAATATACCCGGGGCTCTGGAAACACCATATATTTT. Translated: CASSEYTRGSGNTIYF.